In this sample, the clone carrying this T cell receptor (beta chain) turned up a few times. How the authors handled the data: The authors estimated nucleated cell counts from reference gene primer amplification. Using immunoSEQ multiplex PCR, the repertoire was profiled, and TCRdb retains in-frame clones only, with some absent. V, J and clone size were drawn from that table, and D and trimming were deduced from the DNA. The sample has approximately 92,000 clones, around three quarters seen once. CDR1 and CDR2 from the germline V gene are SNHLY and FYNNEI. The junction had 5 bases not matched to a gene; V was cut back by 6 bases and J by 6 bases. The CDR3 contains 13 residues. The data derive from a study of blood T cell repertoires in COVID-19. In the study overall: Donors in the United States, Italy and Spain gave samples during acute or convalescent COVID-19. T cells, B-cell-depleted T cells, or PBMCs supplied cDNA or gDNA.

The rearrangement uses TRBV2 and TRBJ1-5, with TRBD1 matching over 7 bases. The clonotype was recovered from a man aged 45-65 years who had recovered from COVID-19. Sequencing input: peripheral blood. CDR3 coding DNA: TGTGCCAGCAGGCTGACAGGGCCTCAGCCCCAGCATTTT. Protein product: CASRLTGPQPQHF. Looking up the rest from reference TRBV2 and TRBJ1-5 gives the full variable domain: EPEVTQTPSHQVTQMGQEVILRCVPISNHLYFYWYRQILGQKVEFLVSFYNNEISEKSEIFDDQFSVERPDGSNFTLKIRSTKLEDSAMYFCASRLTGPQPQHFGDGTRLSIL.